This T cell receptor beta chain originates from a study of blood T cell repertoires in COVID-19. Study information: Both acute and convalescent COVID-19 samples were obtained from the United States, Italy and Spain.

Produced via immunoSEQ multiplex PCR; TCRdb's table is partial and in-frame only. The table has hundreds of thousands of clones, around nine tenths seen once. Germline V CDR1 and CDR2: MNHEY, SVGEGT. The V and J ends lost 6 bases and 4 bases, in that order; junction bases with no gene match: 13. This CDR3 is built from 17 residues. The Seattle patients, enrolled during active infection, were followed longitudinally. This sequence originates from a woman in her thirties with COVID-19, enrolled during active disease. J is TRBJ2-2 and V is TRBV6-2 or TRBV6-3; 8 nucleotides agree with TRBD2. Sequenced material: peripheral blood. CDR3 bases: TGTGCCAGCAGCTTCAATCGAAAGCGGGGGACCACCGGGGAGCTGTTTTTT. Translation gives CASSFNRKRGTTGELFF.